At least ten counts were recorded for the clone carrying this TCR beta chain. Unique molecular identifiers tagged individual cDNA molecules. TCRdb re-analysed the 5' RACE reads in MiXCR, keeping a single row per CDR3 protein. This sample carries just under 65,000 distinct CDR3 sequences, 5.5% to 7% of them seen once, and the ten largest clones take 3.4%. The data belong to a study of early T cells in non-severe SARS-CoV-2 infection. Overall study: Whole-blood bulk RNA, unsorted, was sequenced, and chains were unpaired.

CDR3 length: 15 residues. The V segment lost 5 bases and the J segment 4 bases; nucleotides outside the gene matches: 7. Per the germline V gene, CDR1 is KGHSH and CDR2 is LQKENI. The sequence derives from an adult who was a healthcare worker with PCR-confirmed SARS-CoV-2 infection or an uninfected control (not recorded which). Sequenced here: whole blood, sampled at baseline. The J gene is TRBJ1-4, the V gene TRBV18; 7 bases agree with TRBD1. The CDR3 reads CASSSSGTVNEKLFF. CDR3 sequence (DNA): TGTGCCAGCTCAAGTTCCGGGACAGTTAATGAAAAACTGTTTTTT. The variable domain in full, with the rest retrieved from reference TRBV18 and TRBJ1-4, is NAGVMQNPRHLVRRRGQEARLRCSPMKGHSHVYWYRQLPEEGLKFMVYLQKENIIDESGMPKERFSAEFPKEGPSILRIQQVVRGDSAAYFCASSSSGTVNEKLFFGSGTQLSVL.